Listed below are T cell receptor beta chains from one sample, sequenced in a study of shared clonotypes between healthy human individuals. This table comes from immunoSEQ multiplex PCR, and its TCRdb copy is limited to in-frame clones, with some not included. The sample records some 2,400,000 clones, around 95% being singletons. The sample was naive CD4+ T cells sorted from blood. The receptors come from a man younger than 30 in good health. The CDR3 runs from the conserved cysteine through the conserved F or W. Fields, in order: clone size, D gene, V gene, J gene, CDR3 DNA, CDR3 protein. D genes are given only for firm matches. The size entry is marked missing in some rows and otherwise reads once, few, many or a size class.

-,TRBD1,TRBV6-5,TRBJ1-2,TGTGCCAGCAGTTACTCGGAACAGGGGGTCGGCTACACCTTC,CASSYSEQGVGYTF
-,TRBD2,TRBV29-1,TRBJ2-5,TGCAGCGTTGTTCGGGGGGGCGCAGAAGAGACCCAGTACTTC,CSVVRGGAEETQYF
once,-,TRBV5-1,TRBJ1-2,TGCGCCAGCAGCTTACAAGAGAACTATGGCTACACCTTC,CASSLQENYGYTF
-,-,TRBV5-6,TRBJ1-2,TGTGCCAGCAGCTTGTGGGGGCGACAAAATAACTATGGCTACACCTTC,CASSLWGRQNNYGYTF
-,TRBD1,TRBV11-2,TRBJ2-7,TGTGCCAGCAGCTTAGGCGGGACAGGGAGCTCCTACGAGCAGTACTTC,CASSLGGTGSSYEQYF
-,-,TRBV28,TRBJ1-5,TGTGCCAGCAGTTTGGGATCAAGTCAGCCCCAGCATTTT,CASSLGSSQPQHF
-,-,TRBV18,TRBJ1-4,TGTGCCAGCTCACAGGGGTCAACTAATGAAAAACTGTTTTTT,CASSQGSTNEKLFF
-,TRBD2,TRBV5-1,TRBJ2-4,TGCGCCAGCAGCTCCGAGACTAGCGGGGGACTAGCCAAAAACATTCAGTACTTC,CASSSETSGGLAKNIQYF
-,-,TRBV4-1,TRBJ2-3,TGCGCCAGCAGCCAAGATAGCTCCACAGATACGCAGTATTTT,CASSQDSSTDTQYF
-,TRBD1,TRBV7-8,TRBJ1-5,TGTGCCAGCAGACTCGGACAGGGAAGCAATCAGCCCCAGCATTTT,CASRLGQGSNQPQHF
few,-,TRBV6-1,TRBJ1-6,TGTGCCAGCAGTGGGGGGACGGATAATTCACCCCTCCACTTT,CASSGGTDNSPLHF
-,-,TRBV2,TRBJ2-5,TGTGCCAGCAGCGCTTTCAAGGGAGAGACCCAGTACTTC,CASSAFKGETQYF
once,TRBD2,TRBV4-1,TRBJ2-7,TGCGCCAGCAGCCAAGCTAGCGGGCTCTACGAGCAGTACTTC,CASSQASGLYEQYF
-,-,TRBV9,TRBJ2-1,TGTGCCAGCAGCGTAGAGAGTAGCGGCTACAATGAGCAGTTCTTC,CASSVESSGYNEQFF
-,TRBD1,TRBV18,TRBJ2-7,TGTGCCAGCTCACCAGACAGGGGTGCCTACGAGCAGTACTTC,CASSPDRGAYEQYF
-,-,TRBV5-4,TRBJ1-1,TGTGCCAGCAGCTTGGACTTTAGTGAAGCTTTCTTT,CASSLDFSEAFF
-,-,TRBV14,TRBJ1-5,TGTGCCAGCAGCCAAACAGGGAACAATCAGCCCCAGCATTTT,CASSQTGNNQPQHF
-,-,TRBV5-1,TRBJ1-5,TGCGCCAGCAGCTTAGGAGGGGGGGACAATCAGCCCCAGCATTTT,CASSLGGGDNQPQHF
-,TRBD1,TRBV5-6,TRBJ1-2,TGTGCCAGCAGCTTGGTAGGACAGGGGGCTTCTAACTATGGCTACACCTTC,CASSLVGQGASNYGYTF
-,-,TRBV2,TRBJ1-3,TGTGCCAGCTACCAGGCCGTGCCTGGAAACACCATATATTTT,CASYQAVPGNTIYF
-,-,TRBV2,TRBJ1-1,TGTGCCAGCACCGCCCCCCGGGAAACTGAAGCTTTCTTT,CASTAPRETEAFF
-,TRBD2,TRBV5-1,TRBJ2-5,TGCGCCAGCAGCAGTCGGACTAGCGGGAGTTCGGAGACCCAGTACTTC,CASSSRTSGSSETQYF
-,-,TRBV27,TRBJ2-3,TGTGCCAGCACCGACATCACAGATACGCAGTATTTT,CASTDITDTQYF
once,TRBD2,TRBV25-1,TRBJ2-3,TGTGCCAGCAGCATAGGACTAGCGGGGGGAACAGATACGCAGTATTTT,CASSIGLAGGTDTQYF
-,-,TRBV4-3,TRBJ1-2,TGCGCCAGCAGCCAAGTTTGGGCTTATGTGGGCTACACCTTC,CASSQVWAYVGYTF
-,TRBD2,TRBV9,TRBJ2-3,TGTGCCAGCAGCGTAGCTCCACTAGCGCCCACAGATACGCAGTATTTT,CASSVAPLAPTDTQYF
-,-,TRBV18,TRBJ1-6,TGTGCCAGCTCGGCAGGGGATGGCTCACCCCTCCACTTT,CASSAGDGSPLHF
-,-,TRBV30,TRBJ1-4,TGTGCCTGGAGAGGGGGACCTAATGAAAAACTGTTTTTT,CAWRGGPNEKLFF
-,-,TRBV18,TRBJ2-2,TGTGCCAGCTCACCACCGAGGGAGCTGTTTTTT,CASSPPRELFF
-,TRBD2,TRBV5-1,TRBJ2-3,TGCGCCAGCAGCTTTTCTAGCGGTGGGACAGATACGCAGTATTTT,CASSFSSGGTDTQYF
-,-,TRBV18,TRBJ1-2,TGTGCCAGCTCACCAGGGGACCCCGTCTATGGCTACACCTTC,CASSPGDPVYGYTF
-,-,TRBV10-3,TRBJ2-3,TGTGCCATCAGTGATAAGGCCGGATCTAGCACAGATACGCAGTATTTT,CAISDKAGSSTDTQYF
-,-,TRBV25-1,TRBJ1-6,TGTGCCAGCAGTGAAGGGGCAGGGGCAAATTCACCCCTCCACTTT,CASSEGAGANSPLHF
-,-,TRBV28,TRBJ1-6,TGTGCCAGCGACGCCTCAGGGGCAGGGGATTCACCCCTCCACTTT,CASDASGAGDSPLHF
-,TRBD1,TRBV7-8,TRBJ2-3,TGTGCCAGCAGCTTAGGTCCAGGGGGCCTCGCAGATACGCAGTATTTT,CASSLGPGGLADTQYF
-,TRBD1,TRBV6-6,TRBJ1-6,TGTGCCACCACCGGACAGGGTAATAATTCACCCCTCCACTTT,CATTGQGNNSPLHF
-,-,TRBV7-2,TRBJ1-6,TGTGCCAGCAGCTTAGCGGCGTCAGCCGCTAGGTCACCCCTCCACTTT,CASSLAASAARSPLHF
once,-,TRBV5-1,TRBJ1-1,TGCGCCAGCAGCTTGATGGGATGGGACGCTGAAGCTTTCTTT,CASSLMGWDAEAFF
-,-,TRBV5-1,TRBJ1-1,TGCGCCAGCAGCTTGGTCAGTTCTAACACTGAAGCTTTCTTT,CASSLVSSNTEAFF
-,-,TRBV6-6,TRBJ1-2,TGTGCCAGCAGTTCTATAGACAGTTCTAACTATGGCTACACCTTC,CASSSIDSSNYGYTF
-,TRBD1,TRBV4-1,TRBJ2-2,TGCGCCAGCAGCCTATCCGGGACAGCCAACACCGGGGAGCTGTTTTTT,CASSLSGTANTGELFF
-,-,TRBV6-5,TRBJ1-3,TGTGCCAGCAGTCCTCGCAGGGCTGGAAACACCATATATTTT,CASSPRRAGNTIYF
-,TRBD2,TRBV30,TRBJ2-1,TGTGCCTGGAGTGTAAGGGTAGCGGGAGGGGCTGAGCAGTTCTTC,CAWSVRVAGGAEQFF
-,-,TRBV4-3,TRBJ2-6,TGCGCCAGCATAGTAGGGAGGAAAATGCGTGGGGCCAACGTCCTGACTTTC,CASIVGRKMRGANVLTF
-,TRBD1,TRBV5-1,TRBJ1-1,TGCGCCAGCAGCCCCCAGGGGGCTGGGAACACTGAAGCTTTCTTT,CASSPQGAGNTEAFF
-,TRBD2,TRBV5-4,TRBJ2-7,TGTGCCAGCAGCTTGCAACGGGGGGGTACCTACGAGCAGTACTTC,CASSLQRGGTYEQYF
-,-,TRBV5-1,TRBJ2-2,TGCGCCAGCAGCTTGAGCTACAGCGCCGGGGAGCTGTTTTTT,CASSLSYSAGELFF
-,-,TRBV5-6,TRBJ2-2,TGTGCCAGCAGACGAACAGGGCTGAACACCGGGGAGCTGTTTTTT,CASRRTGLNTGELFF
-,-,TRBV18,TRBJ1-4,TGTGCCAGCTCACCAGGGGAAGGGACAAAACTGTTTTTT,CASSPGEGTKLFF
once,TRBD2,TRBV6-4,TRBJ2-2,TGTGCCAGCAGTGTCCCGGGACTAGCGGGAGAGACCACCGGGGAGCTGTTTTTT,CASSVPGLAGETTGELFF
-,-,TRBV25-1,TRBJ2-7,TGTGCCAGCAGCCCTGCAGGGTCCTACGAGCAGTACTTC,CASSPAGSYEQYF
-,-,TRBV18,TRBJ1-1,TGTGCCAGCTCACCACCCAAGGGTGAAGCTTTCTTT,CASSPPKGEAFF
-,-,TRBV5-1,TRBJ2-7,TGCGCCAGCAGCTTTGGCGGGCCATCTTCCTACGAGCAGTACTTC,CASSFGGPSSYEQYF
-,-,TRBV5-6,TRBJ1-3,TGTGCCAGCAGCTGCTACACCATATATTTT,CASSCYTIYF
-,-,TRBV9,TRBJ1-3,TGTGCCAGCAGCGTAGCCAGCCCCGGGACCATCTCTGGAAACACCATATATTTT,CASSVASPGTISGNTIYF
-,-,TRBV2,TRBJ2-7,TGTGCCAGCAGTACATCACAGATTTTGGGCACCTACGAGCAGTACTTC,CASSTSQILGTYEQYF
-,TRBD2,TRBV7-9,TRBJ2-5,TGTGCCAGCAGCTCTAGCGGGAGGTTAGAGACCCAGTACTTC,CASSSSGRLETQYF
-,-,TRBV4-1,TRBJ1-4,TGCGCCAGCAGCCAAGTTGTCAGGACTATTGCAACTAATGAAAAACTGTTTTTT,CASSQVVRTIATNEKLFF
-,TRBD1,TRBV10-3,TRBJ1-6,TGTGCCATCAGTGAATCCAGGGGGCTTTCACCCCTCCACTTT,CAISESRGLSPLHF